The rows below give T cell receptor beta chains drawn from one sample of a study of blood T cells in healthy people across ages. MiXCR, applied by TCRdb to the 5' RACE reads, yields one record per CDR3 protein. The top ten clones hold approximately 2.1% of a sample with about 2 million distinct CDR3 sequences, roughly 49% of them seen once. The sample comprised blood. These receptors were obtained from a woman in her 40s in good health. Each CDR3 is given with its conserved first and last residue. A D gene is named only where the DNA matches it firmly. For some rows the clone size is stated as once, few or many, or as a class when expanded; others skip it.

clone_size j_call d_call v_call cdr3_aa cdr3_nt
few TRBJ2-7 TRBD2 TRBV6-6 CASSYSTGGIYEQYF TGTGCCAGCAGTTACTCGACGGGAGGAATCTACGAGCAGTACTTC
NA TRBJ1-2 NA TRBV27 CASSDRHGYTF TGTGCCAGCAGTGACAGACATGGCTACACCTTC
NA TRBJ2-4 TRBD1 TRBV4-3 CASRQGASAKNIQYF TGCGCCAGCAGACAGGGGGCGTCGGCCAAAAACATTCAGTACTTC
NA TRBJ2-7 TRBD2 TRBV20-1 CSAPGLPLYEQYF TGCAGTGCCCCGGGACTACCCTTATACGAGCAGTACTTC
NA TRBJ1-4 NA TRBV20-1 CSAREGSRLFF TGCAGTGCTAGAGAGGGATCCCGACTGTTTTTT
NA TRBJ1-2 NA TRBV5-4 CASSTDRTDGYTF TGTGCCAGCAGCACCGATCGGACAGACGGCTACACCTTC
few TRBJ2-1 NA TRBV15 CATIGLYNEQFF TGTGCCACCATCGGATTGTACAATGAGCAGTTCTTC
NA TRBJ2-1 TRBD2 TRBV20-1 CSASALRERGVSRSSYNEQFF TGCAGTGCTAGTGCCCTCCGTGAGCGGGGGGTGTCCCGGAGCTCCTACAATGAGCAGTTCTTC
NA TRBJ2-3 NA TRBV10-3 CAIRPSGSTDTQYF TGTGCCATCCGACCGTCGGGTTCCACAGATACGCAGTATTTT
few TRBJ2-1 TRBD1 TRBV7-3 CASSLIARDRGPYNEQFF TGTGCCAGCAGCTTAATCGCTAGGGACAGGGGGCCTTACAATGAGCAGTTCTTC
NA TRBJ2-7 TRBD1 TRBV7-2 CASSFTGTGGHEQYF TGTGCCAGCAGCTTTACCGGGACAGGGGGCCACGAGCAGTACTTC
many TRBJ2-1 TRBD2 TRBV25-1 CASSDPRTSGGESSYNEQFF TGTGCCAGCAGTGACCCCCGGACTAGCGGGGGGGAAAGCTCCTACAATGAGCAGTTCTTC
NA TRBJ2-7 NA TRBV27 CASSRSRLGSYEQYF TGTGCCAGCAGTCGATCTAGATTGGGCTCCTACGAGCAGTACTTC
NA TRBJ2-5 NA TRBV29-1 CSVWIGLETQYF TGCAGCGTTTGGATTGGGCTGGAGACCCAGTACTTC
NA TRBJ2-3 TRBD1 TRBV4-1 CASSQDVPYVDRRSDTQYF TGCGCCAGCAGCCAAGATGTCCCTTACGTGGACAGGAGGTCAGATACGCAGTATTTT
few TRBJ2-5 NA TRBV12-3/TRBV12-4 CASSLGRGTSETQYF TGTGCCAGCAGTTTAGGCAGGGGGACTTCAGAGACCCAGTACTTC
NA TRBJ2-1 NA TRBV6-5 CASTDLLGSAYNEQFF TGTGCCAGCACCGACCTTTTAGGGTCGGCCTACAATGAGCAGTTCTTC
NA TRBJ2-5 NA TRBV12-3/TRBV12-4 CASTIRDEETQYF TGTGCCAGCACCATACGAGATGAAGAGACCCAGTACTTC